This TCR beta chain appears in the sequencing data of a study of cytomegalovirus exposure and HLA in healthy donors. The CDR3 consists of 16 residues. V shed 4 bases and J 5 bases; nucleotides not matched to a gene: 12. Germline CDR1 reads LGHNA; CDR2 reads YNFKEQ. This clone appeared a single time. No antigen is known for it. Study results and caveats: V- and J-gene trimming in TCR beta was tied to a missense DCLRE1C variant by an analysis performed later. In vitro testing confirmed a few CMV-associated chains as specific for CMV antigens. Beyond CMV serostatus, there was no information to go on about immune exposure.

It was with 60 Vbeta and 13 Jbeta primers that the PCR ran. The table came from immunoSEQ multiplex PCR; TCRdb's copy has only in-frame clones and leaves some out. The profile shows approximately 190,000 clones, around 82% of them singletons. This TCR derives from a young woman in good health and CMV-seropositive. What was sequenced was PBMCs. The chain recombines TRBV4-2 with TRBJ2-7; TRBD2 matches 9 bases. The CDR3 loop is CASSRAGGKVVHEQYF. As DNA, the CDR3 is TGTGCCAGCAGCCGAGCGGGAGGTAAGGTAGTTCACGAGCAGTACTTC.